Described below is a single T cell receptor beta chain sequence and its context. No antigen is known for it. Base-call qualities are not available, and no considerably larger clone is one nucleotide away. Whole blood was collected in K2EDTA tubes by collaborating institutions according to the institutions' own protocols. Collaborator samples were shipped for TCRbeta analysis as frozen whole blood, isolated PBMCs, or DNA extracted from either sample type. This entry comes from a study of blood T cell repertoires in COVID-19 (dated by TCRdb to 2018 to 2021). Study-level background: The collaborator samples originated in the United States, Italy and Spain and spanned the acute and convalescent phases of COVID-19. Deeply sampled blood TCRbeta repertoires from subjects exposed to, actively infected with, or recovered from COVID-19 were included in the dataset. The repertoires were made available in a free public database intended to serve as a resource for research on the immune response to SARS-CoV-2. Where available, HLA class I and class II types were obtained from metadata supplied by the sample provider rather than from assay-based typing. The sample metadata nearly always contained a de-identified subject ID, COVID-19 status, age in years and sex. The material from the prospective study consisted of cDNA or gDNA derived from T cells, B-cell-depleted T cells, or PBMCs. The samples were drawn from two sources: the first 160 participants of the ongoing ImmuneRACE study, and 1,000 to 1,500 subjects contributed by 6 global collaborators.

Broad study findings and their caveats: The quantity of clinical and demographic metadata differed by source and by participant and was supplied without curation.

The CDR3 measures 16 amino acids from cysteine to phenylalanine. The sequence is cut down to CDR3 DNA, 48 bases in frame from base 1. V drops 3 bases and J drops 0 bases, leaving 9 bases in between. Reading the germline V gene (reference sequence) gives CDR1 SGHAT and CDR2 FQDESV. The immunoSEQ Assay, a bias-controlled multiplex PCR, was used to amplify TCRbeta CDR3 regions from genomic DNA. Regarding the original processing steps: Within the assay, amplification of reference gene primers was used to estimate how many nucleated cells each sample contained. Sequence reads were collapsed and filtered to measure the absolute abundance of every unique TCRbeta CDR3 rearrangement. For each sample, productive Simpson clonality was calculated by taking the square root of Simpson's diversity index across productive rearrangements. TCRdb carries this immuneACCESS record with in-frame sequences only. Its versions omit some clonotypes, under half of them owing to an unresolved V gene in the studies checked, with the rest unexplained. V and J calls and clone size come straight from that table; D and trimming were deduced from the DNA. The sample data list 200,000 to 250,000 clones, and approximately 86% of these were observed just once. 3% to 3.5% of the sample lies in the top ten.

The V and J segments used are TRBV11-1 and TRBJ1-6; confidence is insufficient to name the D gene. Sequencing input: peripheral blood. The sequence derives from a man in his sixties with acute or convalescent COVID-19. The DNA sequence is given as TGTGCCAGCAGCTTGTCAGTAAGCTCCTATAATTCACCCCTCCACTTT. Translated, it reads CASSLSVSSYNSPLHF.